Listed here are 18 T cell receptor beta chains from one sample, sequenced in a study of cytomegalovirus exposure and HLA in healthy donors. The PCR used 60 Vbeta and 13 Jbeta primers. Sequenced by immunoSEQ multiplex PCR; TCRdb stores in-frame clones only, minus some. The sample holds under 200,000 clones, roughly 80% seen once. The source material was PBMCs. These receptors originate from a male donor in good health and CMV-seronegative.

Only one count was recorded for this clone. This rearrangement joins TRBV4-3 to TRBJ2-3; 9 bases map to TRBD2. V lost 4 bases to trimming and J lost 0 bases; unmatched junction nucleotides: 2. Germline V gene data show CDR1 as LGHNA and CDR2 as YSLEER. The CDR3 runs to 15 residues. CDR3 nucleotides: TGCGCCAGCAGCCCGACTAGCGGAAGCACAGATACGCAGTATTTT. Translation: CASSPTSGSTDTQYF.

The chain links TRBV4-1 to TRBJ1-5, with 8 positions matching TRBD1. CDR1 is MGHRA and CDR2 is YSYEKL in the germline V gene. Unmatched junction bases numbered 11, after V lost 1 base and J lost 3 bases. This CDR3 contains 18 residues. CDR3 DNA sequence: TGCGCCAGCAGCCAAGCTTTGGACAGGGTACTGATCAATCAGCCCCAGCATTTT. Amino acid sequence: CASSQALDRVLINQPQHF.

V usage is TRBV6-5 and J usage is TRBJ2-6; D remains unclear. Trimming pared 2 bases from V and 0 bases from J, leaving 8 bases between. CDR3 length: 16 amino acids. Germline V gives CDR1 MNHEY, CDR2 SVGAGI. The CDR3 protein is CASSYGRPSGANVLTF. DNA of the CDR3: TGTGCCAGCAGTTACGGGCGCCCCTCTGGGGCCAACGTCCTGACTTTC.

The chain combines TRBV2 with TRBJ1-1; a possible D gene is TRBD1 (6 bases). The CDR3 covers 11 residues. The ends were cut back, 6 bases at V and 10 bases at J, with 12 bases in the middle. Germline lookup yields CDR1 SNHLY and CDR2 FYNNEI. DNA for the CDR3: TGTGCCAGCAGAGAACAGGGAAGAGCTTTCTTT. Translation: CASREQGRAFF.

The chain has TRBV27 and TRBJ2-4; TRBD1 matches at 9 bases. Trimming removed 5 bases from V and 5 bases from J; junction bases left unmatched: 4. The CDR3 is 14 residues long. The germline V gene encodes CDR1 MNHEY and CDR2 SMNVEV (reference sequence). The CDR3 sequence: CASSPWDRENIQYF. The CDR3 region has the DNA TGTGCCAGCAGTCCCTGGGACAGGGAAAACATTCAGTACTTC.

The V and J genes are TRBV5-6 and TRBJ2-2; D is possibly TRBD1 (5 bases). CDR3 length equals 15 residues. CDR1 is SGHDT, CDR2 YYEEEE, per germline. With 0 bases removed from V and 6 bases from J, the gap between germline ends came to 12 bases. Here the CDR3 reads CASSLGDRDAGELFF. The DNA of the CDR3 is TGTGCCAGCAGCTTGGGAGACAGAGACGCCGGGGAGCTGTTTTTT.

This clone was observed at least ten times. This chain connects TRBV10-2 to TRBJ2-5, with 11 bases matching TRBD2. The germline V gene encodes CDR1 WSHSY and CDR2 SAAADI. V trimming: 7 bases; J trimming: 2 bases; junction bases outside the gene matches: 3. This CDR3 has 14 amino acids. The CDR3 DNA follows: TGCGCCAGCATGTGGACTAGCGGGCAAGAGACCCAGTACTTC. Translated: CASMWTSGQETQYF.

The rearrangement links TRBV18 to TRBJ2-7; perhaps TRBD1 as D (6 bases). In germline, CDR1 is KGHSH, CDR2 LQKENI. CDR3 length: 12 amino acids. Trimming removed 4 bases at V and 5 bases at J, with 9 bases between. CDR3 in amino acids: CASSRGTNEQYF. The CDR3 DNA reads as TGTGCCAGCTCACGAGGGACAAACGAGCAGTACTTC. Full variable domain (remainder filled in from reference TRBV18 and TRBJ2-7): NAGVMQNPRHLVRRRGQEARLRCSPMKGHSHVYWYRQLPEEGLKFMVYLQKENIIDESGMPKERFSAEFPKEGPSILRIQQVVRGDSAAYFCASSRGTNEQYFGPGTRLTVT.

This chain links TRBV4-3 with TRBJ2-5; D might be TRBD1 (5 bases). CDR3 length: 15 residues. Germline CDR1 and CDR2: LGHNA and YSLEER. V was cut by 0 bases and J by 6 bases, with 14 bases left in between. The CDR3: CASSQDRGYEKTQYF. CDR3 nucleotide sequence: TGCGCCAGCAGCCAAGATAGGGGCTACGAGAAGACCCAGTACTTC.

The chain has TRBV5-4 and TRBJ2-1; 9 bases line up with TRBD2. The CDR3 runs to 20 residues. Looked up from germline, CDR1 is SGHNT and CDR2 is YYREEE (reference sequence). With V trimmed by 0 bases and J by 10 bases, 23 bases remained unmatched. The CDR3 loop reads CASSLVYELAGQARRKEQFF. The CDR3 DNA sequence: TGTGCCAGCAGCTTGGTGTATGAACTAGCGGGTCAGGCTCGGCGAAAAGAGCAGTTCTTC.

The chain carries TRBV20-1 and TRBJ2-1, with TRBD2 as a possible D gene (7 bases). The length of the CDR3 is 11 residues. Germline V gene data show CDR1 as DFQATT and CDR2 as SNEGSKA (reference sequence). Trimming cost V 3 bases and J 15 bases, with 15 bases left between them. The DNA of the CDR3 is TGCAGTGCTAGGGAGGGGGAGGGGCGGTTCTTC. Amino acid sequence: CSAREGEGRFF.

The genes are TRBV9 and TRBJ1-2, with TRBD1 as a possible D gene (6 bases). The V end lost 7 bases, the J end lost 4 bases, and 14 bases lay between the germline ends. CDR3 size: 13 residues. The germline CDR1 and CDR2 sequences are SGDLS and YYNGEE. The CDR3 is CASGGGGVYGYTF. The CDR3 DNA reads as TGTGCCAGCGGGGGAGGGGGGGTCTATGGCTACACCTTC.

The chain is built from TRBV10-2 and TRBJ2-3; 13 bases are a match to TRBD2. Germline V CDR1 and CDR2: WSHSY, SAAADI. The CDR3 runs to 15 residues. V shed 8 bases and J 6 bases; nucleotides not matched to a gene: 8. Written as DNA, the CDR3 is TGCGCCAGCTGCGGACTAGCGGGAGCACACGATACGCAGTATTTT. As protein: CASCGLAGAHDTQYF.

This clone was picked up a small number of times. V gene TRBV4-1 combines with J gene TRBJ1-1, with D possibly matching TRBD1 (5 bases). This CDR3 spans 14 amino acids. CDR1 MGHRA and CDR2 YSYEKL come from the germline V gene. V lost 5 bases and J lost 1, with 11 bases in between. As DNA, the CDR3 is TGCGCCAGCAGCTTAGTGACAGAGAACACTGAAGCTTTCTTT. Its translation: CASSLVTENTEAFF.

The chain is built from TRBV30 and TRBJ1-1; possible D gene TRBD1, 6 bases. CDR3 length: 14 amino acids. The germline CDR1 and CDR2 sequences are GTSNPN and SVGIG (reference sequence). The V gene lost 7 bases and the J gene lost 0 bases, with 15 bases spanning the gap. The chain's CDR3 is CASTGLGVNTEAFF. CDR3 nucleotide sequence: TGTGCCTCAACAGGGTTGGGGGTGAACACTGAAGCTTTCTTT.

The rearrangement joins TRBV6-5 to TRBJ2-2; the D gene is possibly TRBD2 (6 bases). This CDR3 region has 14 residues. The V and J ends lost 8 bases and 5 bases respectively, with 15 bases between them. Germline V CDR1 and CDR2: MNHEY, SVGAGI. CDR3 protein: CASRLYGGTGELFF. In DNA, the CDR3 is TGTGCCAGCCGCCTTTATGGGGGGACCGGGGAGCTGTTTTTT.

This chain uses TRBV19 with TRBJ2-1; 7 bases are shared with TRBD2. The germline V gene encodes CDR1 LNHDA and CDR2 SQIVND (reference sequence). The CDR3 length is 12 residues. The V and J ends lost 7 bases and 15 bases, in that order; junction bases with no gene match: 12. The CDR3 region is CASTSLGEGPFF. As DNA, the CDR3 is TGTGCCAGTACCTCTTTAGGGGAGGGGCCGTTCTTC.

This clone occurred once. V is TRBV9 and J is TRBJ2-2; D might be TRBD2 (5 bases). Trimming pared 0 bases from V and 6 bases from J, leaving 12 bases between. Germline CDR1 is SGDLS and CDR2 is YYNGEE. The CDR3 is made up of 15 amino acids. The CDR3 sequence: CASSVEGVGAGELFF. Here the CDR3 DNA reads TGTGCCAGCAGCGTAGAGGGAGTTGGGGCCGGGGAGCTGTTTTTT.